The 17 T cell receptor beta chains below all came from one sample that was sequenced in a study of blood T cells in healthy people across ages. PCR was performed a second time for roughly 7 to 11 cycles using a sample-barcoded 5' primer and a J-beta primer mix. Using its own MiXCR run on the 5' RACE reads, TCRdb lists one record per CDR3 protein. The table includes roughly 1.7 million distinct CDR3 sequences, 30% to 40% detected once. The material sequenced was blood. Receptor source: a woman in her thirties in good health.

This clonotype was found many times. The V gene is TRBV29-1, the J gene TRBJ1-5; D is uncertain. Germline lookup yields CDR1 SQVTM and CDR2 ANQGSEA. The CDR3 runs 12 residues. Trimming shortened V by 7 bases and J by 8 bases, and 15 bases separated the two germline ends. The CDR3 reads CSAQLRGKPQHF. The CDR3 DNA follows: TGCAGCGCCCAGCTGAGAGGAAAGCCCCAGCATTTT.

The chain uses TRBV20-1 and TRBJ2-7, with D possibly TRBD2 on 5 matching bases. Germline V CDR1 and CDR2: DFQATT, SNEGSKA (reference sequence). Trimming shortened V by 0 bases and J by 4 bases, and 13 bases separated the two germline ends. The CDR3 consists of 14 residues. CDR3 residues: CSARDLANPYEQYF. Written as DNA, the CDR3 is TGCAGTGCTAGAGACCTAGCCAACCCTTACGAGCAGTACTTC.

The J gene is TRBJ2-7, the V gene TRBV3-1; possibly TRBD1 or TRBD2 for D (6 bases each). This CDR3 is built from 17 residues. Per the germline V gene, CDR1 is LGHDT and CDR2 is YNNKEL (reference sequence). V dropped 4 bases and J dropped 0 bases, with 19 bases sitting between them. Written as DNA, the CDR3 is TGTGCCAGCAGCCCCTTTTCCGGGGGCTCCTACTCCTACGAGCAGTACTTC. Translating it yields CASSPFSGGSYSYEQYF.

The rearrangement links TRBV5-1 to TRBJ1-2; D is unresolved. Germline V gene data show CDR1 as SGHRS and CDR2 as YFSETQ. The CDR3 is 14 residues long. Trimming left V 0 bases short and J 6 bases short, with 12 bases between. The CDR3 is CASSLVRIGDGYTF. CDR3 coding DNA: TGCGCCAGCAGCTTGGTGCGGATTGGGGATGGCTACACCTTC.

V usage is TRBV20-1 and J usage is TRBJ1-6; D is unresolved. Trimming cost V 0 bases and J 9 bases, with 9 bases left between them. The germline V gene encodes CDR1 DFQATT and CDR2 SNEGSKA (reference sequence). This CDR3 has 13 residues. Written as DNA, the CDR3 is TGCAGTGCTAGAGACACAGCGACTTCACCCCTCCACTTT. This codes for CSARDTATSPLHF.

This clonotype was detected many times. CDR3 bases: TGCGCCAGCCGACTAGACCTGGAAGAGACCCAGTACTTC. It specifies CASRLDLEETQYF. The genes are TRBV4-1 and TRBJ2-5, with D possibly matching TRBD2 (6 bases). Trimming stripped 8 bases from V and 3 bases from J, with 13 bases between. The CDR3 sequence is 13 residues long. Germline V gene data show CDR1 as MGHRA and CDR2 as YSYEKL.

This chain joins TRBV29-1 and TRBJ2-7; D is possibly TRBD2 (5 bases). CDR3 size: 16 residues. Trimming shortened V by 0 bases and J by 1 base, and 16 bases separated the two germline ends. In germline, CDR1 is SQVTM, CDR2 ANQGSEA. The CDR3 nucleotides are TGCAGCGTTGAAGATCCCTTAGCGAGAGGATCCTACGAGCAGTACTTC. Translated, it gives CSVEDPLARGSYEQYF.

V and J are TRBV7-9 and TRBJ2-1; 9 bases are a match to TRBD1. The germline gives CDR1 SEHNR, CDR2 FQNEAQ (reference sequence). The CDR3 sequence is 15 residues long. Trimming removed 4 bases from V and 9 bases from J; junction bases left unmatched: 10. The CDR3 protein is CASSSDRTGEGEQFF. CDR3 DNA sequence: TGTGCCAGCAGCTCGGACCGGACAGGGGAGGGTGAGCAGTTCTTC. The full variable domain, rest sourced from reference TRBV7-9 and TRBJ2-1, is DTGVSQNPRHKITKRGQNVTFRCDPISEHNRLYWYRQTLGQGPEFLTYFQNEAQLEKSRLLSDRFSAERPKGSFSTLEIQRTEQGDSAMYLCASSSDRTGEGEQFFGPGTRLTVL.

The gene calls are TRBV9 and TRBJ2-1, with D maybe TRBD2 (6 bases). The CDR3 totals 17 residues. Germline V gene data show CDR1 as SGDLS and CDR2 as YYNGEE. With 0 bases removed from V and 0 bases from J, the gap between germline ends came to 13 bases. The CDR3, as DNA: TGTGCCAGCAGCGTAGCGAGAATGACTAGCTCCTACAATGAGCAGTTCTTC. Translation gives CASSVARMTSSYNEQFF.

This clonotype is a singleton in its sample. The chain combines TRBV19 with TRBJ2-7, with 9 nucleotides matching TRBD1. V lost 6 bases to trimming and J lost 3 bases; unmatched junction nucleotides: 9. The length of the CDR3 is 15 residues. CDR1 LNHDA and CDR2 SQIVND come from the germline V gene (reference sequence). In DNA form, the CDR3 reads TGTGCCAGTAGCCCCCGGGACAGGGCATACTACGAGCAGTACTTC. Translated, it gives CASSPRDRAYYEQYF. Full variable domain (remainder filled in from reference TRBV19 and TRBJ2-7): DGGITQSPKYLFRKEGQNVTLSCEQNLNHDAMYWYRQDPGQGLRLIYYSQIVNDFQKGDIAEGYSVSREKKESFPLTVTSAQKNPTAFYLCASSPRDRAYYEQYFGPGTRLTVT.

The chain combines TRBV20-1 with TRBJ2-7; D gene ambiguous. This CDR3 comprises 13 residues. V was shortened by 3 bases and J by 1 base, with 10 bases between the two germline ends. Germline CDR1 reads DFQATT; CDR2 reads SNEGSKA (reference sequence). CDR3 loop: CSARAGFSYEQYF. The CDR3 DNA reads TGCAGTGCTAGGGCCGGGTTTTCCTACGAGCAGTACTTC.

This clonotype has just a few counts. The chain links TRBV25-1 to TRBJ1-4; a possible D gene is TRBD1 (6 bases). Trimming removed 5 bases at V and 7 bases at J, with 14 bases between. Germline loops: CDR1 MGHDK, CDR2 SYGVNS. The CDR3 is 14 residues long. CDR3 nucleotides: TGTGCCAGCAGTAAAAGGGGGGGCGGTGAAAAACTGTTTTTT. It translates to CASSKRGGGEKLFF.

This chain uses TRBV12-3 or TRBV12-4 with TRBJ1-6, with 8 bases fitting TRBD1. The CDR3 is 13 residues long. Trimming took 8 bases from V and 10 from J; bases not matched to a gene: 7. The CDR3 sequence is CASSQGAQSPLHF. CDR3 bases: TGTGCCAGCTCGCAGGGGGCTCAATCACCCCTCCACTTT.

This clonotype showed up many times. The chain combines TRBV7-2 with TRBJ2-7; 8 nucleotides agree with TRBD1. Trimming cost V 6 bases and J 2 bases; bases outside gene matches: 6. The length of the CDR3 is 14 residues. Per the germline V gene, CDR1 is SGHTA and CDR2 is FQGNSA. CDR3 protein: CASRYGQGTYEQYF. DNA for the CDR3: TGTGCCAGCAGGTACGGACAGGGAACCTACGAGCAGTACTTC.

CDR3 protein: CASQLRDRIYEQYF. The CDR3 DNA sequence: TGCGCCAGCCAACTCCGGGACCGGATCTACGAGCAGTACTTC. The chain is built from TRBV10-2 and TRBJ2-7, with D possibly called TRBD1 or TRBD2 (5 bases each). With 8 bases removed from V and 3 bases from J, the gap between germline ends came to 17 bases. The CDR3 has 14 residues. CDR1 and CDR2 from the germline V gene are WSHSY and SAAADI.

This clonotype was seen a few times. V usage is TRBV12-3 or TRBV12-4 and J usage is TRBJ2-1, with D perhaps TRBD1 (6 bases). V lost 7 bases, J lost 6 bases, and 16 bases lay in between. This CDR3 comprises 14 residues. The CDR3 bases are TGTGCCAGCACCCTGACAGGTTCTAGCAATGAGCAGTTCTTC. Translated: CASTLTGSSNEQFF.

This clonotype has more than one count but fewer than ten. The V and J genes are TRBV5-6 and TRBJ2-7; no reliable D call. Trimming stripped 1 base from V and 5 bases from J, with 7 bases between. This CDR3 is built from 12 residues. Germline V gene data show CDR1 as SGHDT and CDR2 as YYEEEE. The CDR3 loop reads CASSLRDHEQYF. For the CDR3, the DNA is TGTGCCAGCAGCTTGAGGGATCACGAGCAGTACTTC.